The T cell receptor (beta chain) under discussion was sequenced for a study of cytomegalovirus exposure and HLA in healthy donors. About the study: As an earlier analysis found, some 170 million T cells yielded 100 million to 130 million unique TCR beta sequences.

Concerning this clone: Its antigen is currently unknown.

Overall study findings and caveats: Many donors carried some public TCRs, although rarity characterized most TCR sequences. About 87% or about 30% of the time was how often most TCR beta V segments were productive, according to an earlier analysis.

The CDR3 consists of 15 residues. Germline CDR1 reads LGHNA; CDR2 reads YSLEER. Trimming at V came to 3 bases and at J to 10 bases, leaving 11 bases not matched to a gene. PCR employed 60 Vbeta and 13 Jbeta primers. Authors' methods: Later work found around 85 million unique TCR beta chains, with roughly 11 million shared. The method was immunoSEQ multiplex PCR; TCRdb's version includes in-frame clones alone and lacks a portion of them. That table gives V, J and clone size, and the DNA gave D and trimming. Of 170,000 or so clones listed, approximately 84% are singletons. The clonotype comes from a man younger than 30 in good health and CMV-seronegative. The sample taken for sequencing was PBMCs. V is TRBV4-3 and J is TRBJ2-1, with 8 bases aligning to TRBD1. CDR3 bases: TGCGCCAGCAGCCACGGGATGACAGGGGACGGGGAGCAGTTCTTC. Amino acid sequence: CASSHGMTGDGEQFF.